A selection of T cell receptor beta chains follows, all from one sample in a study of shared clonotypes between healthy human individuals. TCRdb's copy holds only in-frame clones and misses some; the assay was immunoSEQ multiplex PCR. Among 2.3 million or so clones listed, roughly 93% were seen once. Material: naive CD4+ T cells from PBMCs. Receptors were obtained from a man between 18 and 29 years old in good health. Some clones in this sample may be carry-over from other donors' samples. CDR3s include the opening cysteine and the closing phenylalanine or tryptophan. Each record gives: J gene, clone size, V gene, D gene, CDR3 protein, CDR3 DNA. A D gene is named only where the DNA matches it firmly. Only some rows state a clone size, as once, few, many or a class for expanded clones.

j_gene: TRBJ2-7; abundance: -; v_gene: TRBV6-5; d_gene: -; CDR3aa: CASKDSTYEQYF; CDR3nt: TGTGCCAGCAAGGACAGTACCTACGAGCAGTACTTC
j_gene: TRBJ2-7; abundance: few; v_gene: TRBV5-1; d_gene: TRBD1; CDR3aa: CASSGSRGIPYEQYF; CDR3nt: TGCGCCAGCAGCGGATCCAGGGGGATTCCCTACGAGCAGTACTTC
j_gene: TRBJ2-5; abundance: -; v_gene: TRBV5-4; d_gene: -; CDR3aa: CASSLTGETQYF; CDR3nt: TGTGCCAGCAGTCTCACGGGAGAGACCCAGTACTTC
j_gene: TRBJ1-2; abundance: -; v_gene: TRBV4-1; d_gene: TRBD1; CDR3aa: CASSQDRGNYGYTF; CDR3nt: TGCGCCAGCAGCCAAGACAGGGGGAACTATGGCTACACCTTC
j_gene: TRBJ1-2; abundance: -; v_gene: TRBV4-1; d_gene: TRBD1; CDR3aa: CASSQPPTGLGGYTF; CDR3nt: TGCGCCAGCAGCCAACCCCCGACAGGGCTAGGCGGCTACACCTTC
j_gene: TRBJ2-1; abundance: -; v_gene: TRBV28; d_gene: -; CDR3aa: CASSDESSYNEQFF; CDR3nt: TGTGCCAGTTCGGACGAGAGCTCCTACAATGAGCAGTTCTTC
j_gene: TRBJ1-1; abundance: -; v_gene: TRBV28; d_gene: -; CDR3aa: CASSLRPVTEAFF; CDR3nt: TGTGCCAGCAGTTTACGGCCGGTCACTGAAGCTTTCTTT
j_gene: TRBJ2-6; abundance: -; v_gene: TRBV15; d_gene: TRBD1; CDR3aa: CATRPGQGPGANVLTF; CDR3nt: TGTGCCACCAGACCGGGACAGGGACCTGGGGCCAACGTCCTGACTTTC
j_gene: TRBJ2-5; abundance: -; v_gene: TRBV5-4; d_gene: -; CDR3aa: CASSLAFREETQYF; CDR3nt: TGTGCCAGCAGCTTGGCCTTCAGGGAAGAGACCCAGTACTTC
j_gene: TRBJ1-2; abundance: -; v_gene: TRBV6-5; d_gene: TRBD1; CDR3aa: CASSYAGGGYYGYTF; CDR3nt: TGTGCCAGCAGTTACGCAGGGGGCGGTTACTATGGCTACACCTTC
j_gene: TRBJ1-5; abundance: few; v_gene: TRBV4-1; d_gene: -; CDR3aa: CASSQGGAVSQPQHF; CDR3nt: TGCGCCAGCAGCCAAGGAGGGGCCGTTAGTCAGCCCCAGCATTTT
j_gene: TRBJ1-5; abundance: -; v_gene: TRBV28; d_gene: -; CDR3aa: CASSSQSGGRDQPQHF; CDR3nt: TGTGCCAGCAGTTCCCAATCGGGGGGGCGGGATCAGCCCCAGCATTTT
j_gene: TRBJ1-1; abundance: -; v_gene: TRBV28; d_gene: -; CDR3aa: CASSYSRHRGLGEAFF; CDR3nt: TGTGCCAGCAGTTATAGTCGCCATCGGGGGTTGGGTGAAGCTTTCTTT
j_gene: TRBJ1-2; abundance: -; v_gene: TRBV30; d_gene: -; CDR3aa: CAWSGGSSYGYTF; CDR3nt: TGTGCCTGGAGTGGAGGGTCGTCCTATGGCTACACCTTC
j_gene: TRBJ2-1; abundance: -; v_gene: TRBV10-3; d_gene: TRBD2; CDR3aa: CAISRLAGEENEQFF; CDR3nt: TGTGCCATCAGCCGACTAGCGGGCGAGGAGAATGAGCAGTTCTTC
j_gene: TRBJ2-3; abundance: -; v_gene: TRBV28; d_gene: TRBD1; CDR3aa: CASSDRGPDTQYF; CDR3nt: TGTGCCAGCAGCGACAGGGGGCCAGATACGCAGTATTTT
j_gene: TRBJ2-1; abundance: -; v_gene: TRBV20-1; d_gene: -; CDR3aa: CSAPRFNEQFF; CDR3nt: TGCAGTGCCCCCCGGTTCAATGAGCAGTTCTTC
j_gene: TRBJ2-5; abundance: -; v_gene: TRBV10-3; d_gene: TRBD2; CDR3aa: CAISGAGEQYF; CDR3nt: TGTGCCATCAGTGGGGCGGGGGAGCAGTACTTC
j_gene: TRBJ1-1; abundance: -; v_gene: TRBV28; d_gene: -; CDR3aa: CASSLGGAKTEAFF; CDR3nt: TGTGCCAGCAGTTTGGGGGGGGCAAAAACTGAAGCTTTCTTT
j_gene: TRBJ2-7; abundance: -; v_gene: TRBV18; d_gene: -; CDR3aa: CASSLGGTQYYEQYF; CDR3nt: TGTGCCAGCTCCCTAGGAGGAACGCAGTACTACGAGCAGTACTTC
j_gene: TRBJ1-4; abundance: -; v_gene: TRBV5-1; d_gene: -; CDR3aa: CASRGGVGNEKLFF; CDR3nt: TGCGCCAGCAGGGGAGGAGTAGGTAATGAAAAACTGTTTTTT
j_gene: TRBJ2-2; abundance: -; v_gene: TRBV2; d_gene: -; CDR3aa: CASRIQSKNTGELFF; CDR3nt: TGTGCCAGCAGGATCCAGTCGAAGAACACCGGGGAGCTGTTTTTT
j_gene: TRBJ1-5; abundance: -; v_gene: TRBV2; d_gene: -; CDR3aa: CASSYRDTNQRSQHF; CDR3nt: TGTGCCAGCAGTTACCGGGACACCAACCAGAGGTCCCAGCATTTT
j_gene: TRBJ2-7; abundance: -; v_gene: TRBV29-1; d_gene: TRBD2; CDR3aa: CSVQREGRYEQYF; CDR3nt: TGCAGCGTCCAGCGGGAGGGCCGTTACGAGCAGTACTTC
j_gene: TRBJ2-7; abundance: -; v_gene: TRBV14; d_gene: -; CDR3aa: CASSQIYKHYEQYF; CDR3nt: TGTGCCAGCAGCCAGATATACAAGCACTACGAGCAGTACTTC
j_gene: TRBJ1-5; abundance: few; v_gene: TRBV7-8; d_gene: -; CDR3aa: CASTHVQGYSNQPQHF; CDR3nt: TGTGCCAGCACCCACGTCCAGGGGTATAGCAATCAGCCCCAGCATTTT
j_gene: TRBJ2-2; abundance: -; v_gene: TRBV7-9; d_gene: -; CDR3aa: CASSLIRANTGELFF; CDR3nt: TGTGCCAGCAGCTTAATCAGGGCGAACACCGGGGAGCTGTTTTTT
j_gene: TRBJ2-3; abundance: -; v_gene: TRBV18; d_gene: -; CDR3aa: CASSLSGTDTQYF; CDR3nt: TGTGCCAGCTCACTTAGCGGCACAGATACGCAGTATTTT
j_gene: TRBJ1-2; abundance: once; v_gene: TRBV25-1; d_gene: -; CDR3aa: CASSEWGRDGYGYTF; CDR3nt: TGTGCCAGCAGTGAATGGGGCAGGGATGGTTATGGCTACACCTTC
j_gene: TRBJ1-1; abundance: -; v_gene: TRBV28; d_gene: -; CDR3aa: CATRSLTGSTEAFF; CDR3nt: TGTGCCACCCGGTCCCTCACGGGGAGCACTGAAGCTTTCTTT
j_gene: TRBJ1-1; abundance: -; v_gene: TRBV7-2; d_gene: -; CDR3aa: CASSLAAGGGTEAFF; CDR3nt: TGTGCCAGCAGCTTAGCGGCCGGGGGCGGCACTGAAGCTTTCTTT
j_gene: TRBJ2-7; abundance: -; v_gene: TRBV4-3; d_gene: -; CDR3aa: CASSQDGGPGYEQYF; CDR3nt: TGCGCCAGCAGCCAAGACGGAGGGCCCGGCTACGAGCAGTACTTC
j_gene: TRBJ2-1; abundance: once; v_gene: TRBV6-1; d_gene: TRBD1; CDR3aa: CASSAQDRGRGTEQFF; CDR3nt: TGTGCCAGCAGTGCCCAAGACAGGGGGCGGGGGACTGAGCAGTTCTTC
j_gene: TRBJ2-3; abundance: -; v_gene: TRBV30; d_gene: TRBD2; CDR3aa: CAWRRLAGGPTDTQYF; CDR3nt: TGTGCCTGGAGACGACTAGCGGGAGGGCCAACAGATACGCAGTATTTT
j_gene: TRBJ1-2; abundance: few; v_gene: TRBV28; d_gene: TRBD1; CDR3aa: CASSAQTGRDYTF; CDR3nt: TGTGCCAGCAGTGCACAGACAGGGAGGGACTACACCTTC
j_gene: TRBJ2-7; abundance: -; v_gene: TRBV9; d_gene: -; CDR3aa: CASSVGAVSSYEQYF; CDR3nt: TGTGCCAGCAGCGTAGGAGCCGTATCCTCCTACGAGCAGTACTTC
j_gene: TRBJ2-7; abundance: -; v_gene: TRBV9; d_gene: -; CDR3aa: CASNEGGTPSYEQYF; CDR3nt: TGTGCCAGCAACGAAGGGGGGACTCCCTCCTACGAGCAGTACTTC
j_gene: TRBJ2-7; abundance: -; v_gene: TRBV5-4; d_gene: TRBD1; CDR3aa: CASSQPGQAAYEQYF; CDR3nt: TGTGCCAGCAGCCAACCGGGACAGGCAGCCTACGAGCAGTACTTC
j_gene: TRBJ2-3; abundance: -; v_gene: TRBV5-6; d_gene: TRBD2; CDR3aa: CASSPSGRAKDGTDTQYF; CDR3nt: TGTGCCAGCAGCCCAAGCGGGAGGGCCAAGGACGGCACAGATACGCAGTATTTT